This T cell receptor (beta chain) was identified during a study of blood T cell repertoires in COVID-19. Study-wide background: PBMCs, B-cell-depleted T cells, or T cells provided the cDNA or gDNA that made up the material.

As processed by the authors: Using reference gene primer amplification, nucleated cell counts were estimated. TCRdb's copy holds only in-frame clones and misses some; the assay was immunoSEQ multiplex PCR. The V and J calls and clone size were taken over from that table, and D and trimming were inferred from the DNA. The table records roughly 170,000 clones, about 88% of them present only once. Germline V gene data show CDR1 as LNHDA and CDR2 as SQIVND (reference sequence). The CDR3 contains 15 residues. V dropped 4 bases and J dropped 3; count of bases not matched to a gene: 7. The sequence derives from a man aged 55 to 70 with acute or convalescent COVID-19. The chain recombines TRBV19 with TRBJ1-1; TRBD1 matches 8 bases. What was sequenced was peripheral blood. This CDR3 is CASSKASGGYTEAFF. CDR3 nucleotides: TGTGCCAGTAGTAAGGCTTCAGGGGGCTACACTGAAGCTTTCTTT. The full variable domain, with the rest looked up from reference TRBV19 and TRBJ1-1, is DGGITQSPKYLFRKEGQNVTLSCEQNLNHDAMYWYRQDPGQGLRLIYYSQIVNDFQKGDIAEGYSVSREKKESFPLTVTSAQKNPTAFYLCASSKASGGYTEAFFGQGTRLTVV.